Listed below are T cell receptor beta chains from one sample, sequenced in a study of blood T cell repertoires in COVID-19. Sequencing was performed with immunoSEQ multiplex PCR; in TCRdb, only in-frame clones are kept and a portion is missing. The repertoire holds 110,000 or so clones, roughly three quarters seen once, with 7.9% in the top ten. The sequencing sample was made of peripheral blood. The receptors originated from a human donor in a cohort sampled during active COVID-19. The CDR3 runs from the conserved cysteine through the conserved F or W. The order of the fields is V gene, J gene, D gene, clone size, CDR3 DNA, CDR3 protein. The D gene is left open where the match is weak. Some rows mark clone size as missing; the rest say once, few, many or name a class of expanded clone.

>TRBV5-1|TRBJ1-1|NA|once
TGCGCCAGCAGCTACGACCGGGTACAAAACACTGAAGCTTTCTTT
CASSYDRVQNTEAFF
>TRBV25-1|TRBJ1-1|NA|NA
TGTGCCAGCAGTGAGACGGGATTTGGCACTGAAGCTTTCTTT
CASSETGFGTEAFF
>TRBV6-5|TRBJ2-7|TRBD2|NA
TGTGCCAGCACCCTTGGGGGAGGGCTTTCCGAGCAGTACTTC
CASTLGGGLSEQYF
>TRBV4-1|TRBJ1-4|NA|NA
TGCGCCAGCAGACCACAGGGTGGCGAAAAACTGTTTTTT
CASRPQGGEKLFF
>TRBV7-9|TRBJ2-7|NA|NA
TGTGCCAGCAGCTCCGCCCGATCGGTATACGAGCAGTACTTC
CASSSARSVYEQYF
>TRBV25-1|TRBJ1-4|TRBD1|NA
TGTGCCAGCAGTGATGGGACAGGGCTGATAGCTAATGAAAAACTGTTTTTT
CASSDGTGLIANEKLFF
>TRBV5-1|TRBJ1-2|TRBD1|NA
TGCGCCAGCAGCCCCCGAGACAGGGGATCTAGTGGCTACACCTTC
CASSPRDRGSSGYTF
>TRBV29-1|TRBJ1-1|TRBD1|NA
TGCAGCGTTGGTTCCTTGACAGGGGTCTACATGAACACTGAAGCTTTCTTT
CSVGSLTGVYMNTEAFF
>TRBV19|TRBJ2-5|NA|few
TGTGCCAGTAGTCTAAGGGCAGGGGCCCAAGAGACCCAGTACTTC
CASSLRAGAQETQYF
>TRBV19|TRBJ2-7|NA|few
TGTGCCAGTAGTATGTTTGACAGAGTCCACGAGCAGTACTTC
CASSMFDRVHEQYF
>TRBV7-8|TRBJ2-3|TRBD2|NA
TGTGCCAGCAGACCCCTAGCGGGGGAACGGGGAGATACGCAGTATTTT
CASRPLAGERGDTQYF
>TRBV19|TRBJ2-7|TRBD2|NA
TGTGCCAGTAGTATGAGGGACTACCTAGCCTACGAGCAGTACTTC
CASSMRDYLAYEQYF
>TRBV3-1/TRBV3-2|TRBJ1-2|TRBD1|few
TGTGCCAGCAGCCAAGAACGAGACAGGGCCAACTATGGCTACACCTTC
CASSQERDRANYGYTF
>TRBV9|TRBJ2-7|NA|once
TGTGCCAGCAGCCCCGGTCAGGTTTTATACGAGCAGTACTTC
CASSPGQVLYEQYF
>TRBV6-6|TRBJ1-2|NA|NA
TGTGCCAGCAGTTACGGTCAGGGAGGAATATATGGCTACACCTTC
CASSYGQGGIYGYTF
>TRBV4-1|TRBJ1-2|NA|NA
TGCGCCAGCAGCCCTGATACGGGTAACTATGGCTACACCTTC
CASSPDTGNYGYTF
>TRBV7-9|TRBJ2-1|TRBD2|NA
TGTGCCAGCAGCTTGGCTAGCGGGAGCTTCGATGAGCAGTTCTTC
CASSLASGSFDEQFF
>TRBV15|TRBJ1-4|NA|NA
TGTGCCACCAGCAGGGGAGGGTGGGAAAAACTGTTTTTT
CATSRGGWEKLFF
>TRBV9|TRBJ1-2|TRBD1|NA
TGTGCCAGCAGCGTCCCCCTAGACAGGGGGCATGGCTATGGCTACACCTTC
CASSVPLDRGHGYGYTF
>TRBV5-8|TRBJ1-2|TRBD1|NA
TGTGCCAGCAGCTGGGCACAGGGGATATTCTATGGCTACACCTTC
CASSWAQGIFYGYTF
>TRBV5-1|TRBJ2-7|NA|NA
TGCGCCAGCAGCTTGGGGGGGACTTCAAAGTACGAGCAGTACTTC
CASSLGGTSKYEQYF
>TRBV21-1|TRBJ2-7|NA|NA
TGTGCCAGCAGCAAACAGGGGTGGGAGCGGGGGGCCATTAACAACGAGCAGTACTTC
CASSKQGWERGAINNEQYF